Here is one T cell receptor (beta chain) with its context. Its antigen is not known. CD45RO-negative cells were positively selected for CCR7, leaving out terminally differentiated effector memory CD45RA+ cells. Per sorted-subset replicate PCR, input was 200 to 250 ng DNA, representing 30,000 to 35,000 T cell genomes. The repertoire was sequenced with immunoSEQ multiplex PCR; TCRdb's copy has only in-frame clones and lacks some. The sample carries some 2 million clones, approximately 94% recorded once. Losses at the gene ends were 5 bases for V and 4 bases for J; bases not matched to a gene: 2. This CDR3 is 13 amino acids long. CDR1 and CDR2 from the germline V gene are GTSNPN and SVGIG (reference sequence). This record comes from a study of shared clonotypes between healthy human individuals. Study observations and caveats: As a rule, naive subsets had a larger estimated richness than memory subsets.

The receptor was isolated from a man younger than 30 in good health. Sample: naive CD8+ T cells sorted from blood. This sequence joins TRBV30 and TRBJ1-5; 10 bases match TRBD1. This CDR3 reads CAWQDRGNQPQHF. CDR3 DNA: TGTGCCTGGCAGGACAGGGGGAATCAGCCCCAGCATTTT.